This TCR beta chain was documented in a study of diagnostic markers for celiac disease. TCRdb re-called the reads and catalogs CDR3 proteins one per entry, DNA excluded. The sample data list just under 2,000 distinct CDR3 sequences. The CDR3 totals 13 residues. The germline V gene encodes CDR1 ENHRY and CDR2 SYGVKD. This clonotype is labeled medium-sized (0.01 to 0.1%) based on frequency. This rearrangement joins TRBV10-3 to TRBJ2-1; TCRdb reports TRBD2, a call that lacks DNA to check it against. This TCR derives from a human donor. This table probably holds off-target reads from a library built for another chain. What was sequenced was either unsorted cells or a sorted T cell fraction (not recorded which). The CDR3 here is CAISEGGGIEQFF.